This T cell receptor (beta chain) appears in the sequencing data of a study of radiation and T cells in renal cell carcinoma. General observations from the study: From baseline, blood top tumor clonotypes peaked at 2 weeks post-radiation. Without pretreatment biopsies, baseline tumor clonotype presence was undetermined.

Described time point: blood 4 weeks post-SBRT, at nephrectomy. As to treatment: 15 Gy SBRT to primary tumor, nephrectomy 4 weeks later. Nephrectomy followed 15 Gy stereotactic body radiation by 4 weeks. The germline gives CDR1 MNHNY, CDR2 SVGAGI (reference sequence). CDR3 size: 15 residues. V was clipped by 8 bases and J by 4 bases, with 19 bases between them. This clone was detected only once. The antigen remains undetermined. Profiling relied on immunoSEQ multiplex PCR, and the TCRdb table lists in-frame clones only, not all of them. The repertoire consists of 150,000 to 200,000 clones, with about 88% occurring once and the leading ten covering roughly 10%.

The chain carries TRBV6-6 and TRBJ2-3; a possible D gene is TRBD2 (7 bases). This sequence was found in a woman between 45 and 65 years old with renal cell carcinoma. Sequenced here: blood, sampled from a patient whose treatment included radiotherapy and nephrectomy. Here the CDR3 DNA reads TGTGCCAGCGGGAAGAGGGGGGGGCCCCCAGATACGCAGTATTTT. Protein product: CASGKRGGPPDTQYF.